This TCR beta chain is from a study of control samples from healthy donors and cancer patients. TCRdb's copy holds only in-frame clones and misses some; the assay was immunoSEQ multiplex PCR. The sample holds around 110,000 clones, 85% to 90% seen once. V lost 7 bases to trimming and J lost 2 bases; unmatched junction nucleotides: 6. The CDR3 runs to 14 residues. In germline, CDR1 is SGHRS, CDR2 YFSETQ. The sequenced sample consisted of blood. This TCR derives from an older woman in good health. The chain carries TRBV5-1 and TRBJ2-1, with TRBD2 identical over 7 bases. CDR3 nucleotides: TGCGCCAGCCGGACGGCGGGGGCCTACAATGAGCAGTTCTTC. Translating gives CASRTAGAYNEQFF.